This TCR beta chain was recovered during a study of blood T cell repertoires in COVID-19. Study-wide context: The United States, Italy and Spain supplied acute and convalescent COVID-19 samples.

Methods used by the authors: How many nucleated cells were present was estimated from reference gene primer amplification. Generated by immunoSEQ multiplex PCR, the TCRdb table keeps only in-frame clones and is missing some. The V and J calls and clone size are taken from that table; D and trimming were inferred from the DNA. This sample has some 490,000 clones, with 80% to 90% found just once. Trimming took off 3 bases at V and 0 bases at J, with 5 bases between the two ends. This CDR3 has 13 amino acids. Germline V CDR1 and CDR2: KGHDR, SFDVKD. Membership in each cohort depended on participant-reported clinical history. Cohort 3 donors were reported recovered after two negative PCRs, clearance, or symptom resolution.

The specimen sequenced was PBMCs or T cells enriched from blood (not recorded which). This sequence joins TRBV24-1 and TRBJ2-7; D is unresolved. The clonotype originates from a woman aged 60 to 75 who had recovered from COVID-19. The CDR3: CATSDESSYEQYF. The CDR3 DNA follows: TGTGCCACCAGTGATGAGAGCTCCTACGAGCAGTACTTC.